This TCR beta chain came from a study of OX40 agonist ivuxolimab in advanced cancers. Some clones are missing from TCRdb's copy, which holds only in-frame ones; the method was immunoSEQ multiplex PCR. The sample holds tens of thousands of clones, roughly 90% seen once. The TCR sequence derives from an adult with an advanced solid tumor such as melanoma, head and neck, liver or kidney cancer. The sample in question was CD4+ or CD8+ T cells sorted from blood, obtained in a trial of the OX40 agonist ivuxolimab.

This CDR3 is CASSVSGTIYNEQFF. The CDR3 DNA reads as TGTGCCAGTAGTGTATCCGGGACGATCTACAATGAGCAGTTCTTC. The V and J genes are TRBV19 and TRBJ2-1; tentatively, D is TRBD1 or TRBD2 (5 bases each). The CDR3 is made up of 15 amino acids. Trimming cost V 5 bases and J 3 bases, with 14 bases left between them. CDR1 and CDR2 from the germline V gene are LNHDA and SQIVND (reference sequence).